This record looks at one T cell receptor beta chain sequence and its context. This sample was taken from a study of blood T cell repertoires in COVID-19. Profiled with immunoSEQ multiplex PCR; TCRdb holds only in-frame clones, not every one. The sample shows 220,000 or so clones, about nine tenths of them seen only once. Between the trimmed V and J ends, which lost 0 bases and 3 bases, there was a span of 9 bases. Germline-derived CDR1 and CDR2 are SGHRS and YFSETQ. This CDR3 has 14 residues. The source of this sequence is a man in his 60s who had recovered from COVID-19. The genes are TRBV5-1 and TRBJ2-5; D is possibly TRBD1 (5 bases). The sample consisted of peripheral blood. CDR3 loop: CASSLGQRKETQYF. The CDR3 DNA sequence: TGCGCCAGCAGCTTGGGACAGCGTAAAGAGACCCAGTACTTC.